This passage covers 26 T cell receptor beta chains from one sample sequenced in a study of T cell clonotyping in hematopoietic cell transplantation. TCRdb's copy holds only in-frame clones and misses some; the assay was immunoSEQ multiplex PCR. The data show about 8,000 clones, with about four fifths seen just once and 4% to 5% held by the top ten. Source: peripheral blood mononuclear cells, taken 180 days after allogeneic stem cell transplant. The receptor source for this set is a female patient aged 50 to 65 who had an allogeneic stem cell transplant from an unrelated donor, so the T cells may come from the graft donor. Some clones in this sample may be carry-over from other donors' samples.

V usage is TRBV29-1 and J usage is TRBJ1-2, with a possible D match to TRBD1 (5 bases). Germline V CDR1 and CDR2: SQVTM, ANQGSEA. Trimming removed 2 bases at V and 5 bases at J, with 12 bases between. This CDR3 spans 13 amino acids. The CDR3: CSVESDRPYGYTF. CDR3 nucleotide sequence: TGCAGCGTTGAAAGCGACAGACCTTATGGCTACACCTTC.

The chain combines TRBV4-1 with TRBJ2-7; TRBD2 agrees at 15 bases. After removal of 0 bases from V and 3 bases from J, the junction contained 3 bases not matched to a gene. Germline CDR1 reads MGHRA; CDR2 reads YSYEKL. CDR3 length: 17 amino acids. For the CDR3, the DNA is TGCGCCAGCAGCCAAGATAAGGGACTAGCGGGGGGCTACGAGCAGTACTTC. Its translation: CASSQDKGLAGGYEQYF.

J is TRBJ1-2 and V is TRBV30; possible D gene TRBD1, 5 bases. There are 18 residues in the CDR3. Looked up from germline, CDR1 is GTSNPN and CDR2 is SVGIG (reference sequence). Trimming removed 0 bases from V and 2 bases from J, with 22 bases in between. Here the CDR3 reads CAWSVQGEGTSLNYGYTF. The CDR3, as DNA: TGTGCCTGGAGTGTTCAGGGAGAAGGGACCTCTCTAAACTATGGCTACACCTTC.

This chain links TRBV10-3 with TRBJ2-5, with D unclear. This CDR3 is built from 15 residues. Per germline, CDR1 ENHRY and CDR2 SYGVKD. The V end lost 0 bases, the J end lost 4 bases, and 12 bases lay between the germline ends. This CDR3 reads CAISESTNMGETQYF. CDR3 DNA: TGTGCCATCAGTGAGTCCACCAATATGGGAGAGACCCAGTACTTC.

CDR3 protein: CASTPGERGNQPQHF. The CDR3 coding sequence is TGTGCCAGTACTCCCGGAGAGAGAGGCAATCAGCCCCAGCATTTT. The chain links TRBV19 to TRBJ1-5; D gene unclear. Germline V gene sequence: CDR1 LNHDA, CDR2 SQIVND (reference sequence). CDR3 length equals 15 residues. V was trimmed by 7 bases and J by 2 bases, leaving 15 bases between them.

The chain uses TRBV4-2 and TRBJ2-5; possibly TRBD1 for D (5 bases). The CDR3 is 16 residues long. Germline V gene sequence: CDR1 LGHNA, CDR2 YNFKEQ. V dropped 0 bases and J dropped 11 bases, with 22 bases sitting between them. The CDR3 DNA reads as TGTGCCAGCAGCCAAGACCGACAGACTGTTAGAGGAGAGCAGTACTTC. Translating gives CASSQDRQTVRGEQYF.

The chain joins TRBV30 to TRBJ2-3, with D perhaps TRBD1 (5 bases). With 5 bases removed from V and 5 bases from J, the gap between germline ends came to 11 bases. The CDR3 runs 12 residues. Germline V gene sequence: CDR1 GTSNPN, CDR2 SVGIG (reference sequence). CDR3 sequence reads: CAWAPQEDTQYF. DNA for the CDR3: TGTGCCTGGGCGCCACAGGAAGATACGCAGTATTTT.

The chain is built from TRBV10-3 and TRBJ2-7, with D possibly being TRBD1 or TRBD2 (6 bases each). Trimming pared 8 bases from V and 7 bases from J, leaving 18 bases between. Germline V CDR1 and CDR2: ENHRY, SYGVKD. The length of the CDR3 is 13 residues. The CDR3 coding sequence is TGTGCCATCCACGGGGGCCTCTACGATGAGCAGTACTTC. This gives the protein CAIHGGLYDEQYF.

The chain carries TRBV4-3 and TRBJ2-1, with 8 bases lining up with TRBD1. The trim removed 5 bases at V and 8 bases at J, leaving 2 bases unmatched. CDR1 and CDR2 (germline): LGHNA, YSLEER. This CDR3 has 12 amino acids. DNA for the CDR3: TGCGCCAGCAGCGGACAGGGTGATGAGCAGTTCTTC. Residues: CASSGQGDEQFF.

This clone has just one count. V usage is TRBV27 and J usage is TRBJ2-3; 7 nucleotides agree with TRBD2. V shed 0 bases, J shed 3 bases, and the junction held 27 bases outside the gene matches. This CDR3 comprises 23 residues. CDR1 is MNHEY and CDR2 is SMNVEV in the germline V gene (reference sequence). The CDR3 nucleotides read TGTGCCAGCAGTTTATCCCACCCCTCCCCCCGCCCCCTAAGCGGGCGGGGGACAGATACGCAGTATTTT. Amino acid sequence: CASSLSHPSPRPLSGRGTDTQYF.

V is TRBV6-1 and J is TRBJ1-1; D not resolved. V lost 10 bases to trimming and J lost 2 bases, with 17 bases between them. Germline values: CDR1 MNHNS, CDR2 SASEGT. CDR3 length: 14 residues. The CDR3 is CATSRVAANTEAFF. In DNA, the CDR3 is TGTGCCACTTCCCGGGTGGCCGCTAACACTGAAGCTTTCTTT.

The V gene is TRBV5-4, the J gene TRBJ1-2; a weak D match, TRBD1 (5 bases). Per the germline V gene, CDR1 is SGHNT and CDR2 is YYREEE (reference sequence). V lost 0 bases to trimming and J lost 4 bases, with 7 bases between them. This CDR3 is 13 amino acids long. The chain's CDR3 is CASSLGGVYGYTF. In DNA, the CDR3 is TGTGCCAGCAGCTTGGGAGGGGTCTATGGCTACACCTTC. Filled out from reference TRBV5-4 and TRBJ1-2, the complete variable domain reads ETGVTQSPTHLIKTRGQQVTLRCSSQSGHNTVSWYQQALGQGPQFIFQYYREEENGRGNFPPRFSGLQFPNYSSELNVNALELDDSALYLCASSLGGVYGYTFGSGTRLTVV.

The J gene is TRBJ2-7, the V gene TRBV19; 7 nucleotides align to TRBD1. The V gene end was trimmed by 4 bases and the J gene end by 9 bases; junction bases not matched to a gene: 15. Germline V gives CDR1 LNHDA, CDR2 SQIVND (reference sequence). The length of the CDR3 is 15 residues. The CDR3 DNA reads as TGTGCCAGTAGTACCACCCCCGGGACAGACGCTAGGCAGTACTTC. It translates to CASSTTPGTDARQYF. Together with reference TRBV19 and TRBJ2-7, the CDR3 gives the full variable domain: DGGITQSPKYLFRKEGQNVTLSCEQNLNHDAMYWYRQDPGQGLRLIYYSQIVNDFQKGDIAEGYSVSREKKESFPLTVTSAQKNPTAFYLCASSTTPGTDARQYFGPGTRLTVT.

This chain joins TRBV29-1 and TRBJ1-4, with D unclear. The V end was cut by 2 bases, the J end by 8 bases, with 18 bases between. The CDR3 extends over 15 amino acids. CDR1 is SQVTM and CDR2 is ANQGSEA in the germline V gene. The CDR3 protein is CSVESNWVGREKLFF. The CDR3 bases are TGCAGCGTTGAAAGCAACTGGGTTGGAAGGGAAAAACTGTTTTTT.

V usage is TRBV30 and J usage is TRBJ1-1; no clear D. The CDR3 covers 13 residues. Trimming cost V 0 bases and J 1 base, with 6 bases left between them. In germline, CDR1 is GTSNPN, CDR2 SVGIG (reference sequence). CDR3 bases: TGTGCCTGGAGTGTACTGAGGAACACTGAAGCTTTCTTT. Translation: CAWSVLRNTEAFF.

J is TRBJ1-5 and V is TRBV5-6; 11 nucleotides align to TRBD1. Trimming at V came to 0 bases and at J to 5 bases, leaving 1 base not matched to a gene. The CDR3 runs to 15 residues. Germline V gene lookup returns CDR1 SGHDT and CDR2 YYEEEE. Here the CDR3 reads CASSLADRGHQPQHF. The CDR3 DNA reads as TGTGCCAGCAGCTTGGCGGACAGGGGGCATCAGCCCCAGCATTTT.

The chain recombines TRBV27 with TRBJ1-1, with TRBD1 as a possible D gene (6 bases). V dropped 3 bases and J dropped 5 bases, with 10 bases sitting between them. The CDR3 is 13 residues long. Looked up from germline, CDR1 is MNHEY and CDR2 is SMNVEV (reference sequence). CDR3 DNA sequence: TGTGCCAGCAGTTTGGGGGGCGGTACTGAAGCTTTCTTT. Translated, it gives CASSLGGGTEAFF.

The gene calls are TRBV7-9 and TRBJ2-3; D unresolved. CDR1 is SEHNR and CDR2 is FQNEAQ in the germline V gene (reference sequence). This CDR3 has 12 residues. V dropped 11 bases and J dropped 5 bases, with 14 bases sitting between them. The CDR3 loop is CALPNSQDTQYF. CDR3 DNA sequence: TGTGCCCTCCCAAACTCACAAGATACGCAGTATTTT.

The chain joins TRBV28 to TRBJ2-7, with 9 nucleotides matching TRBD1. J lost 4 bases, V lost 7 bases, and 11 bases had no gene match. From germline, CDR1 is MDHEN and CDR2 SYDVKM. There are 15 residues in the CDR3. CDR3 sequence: CASKPTGTGLYEQYF. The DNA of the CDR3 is TGTGCCAGCAAACCAACCGGGACAGGGTTATACGAGCAGTACTTC.

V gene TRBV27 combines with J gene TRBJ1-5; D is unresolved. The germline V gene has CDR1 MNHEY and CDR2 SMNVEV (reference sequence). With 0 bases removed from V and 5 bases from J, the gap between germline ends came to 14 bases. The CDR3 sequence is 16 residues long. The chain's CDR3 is CASSLSLRGADQPQHF. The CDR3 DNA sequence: TGTGCCAGCAGTTTATCGTTGCGGGGTGCGGATCAGCCCCAGCATTTT.

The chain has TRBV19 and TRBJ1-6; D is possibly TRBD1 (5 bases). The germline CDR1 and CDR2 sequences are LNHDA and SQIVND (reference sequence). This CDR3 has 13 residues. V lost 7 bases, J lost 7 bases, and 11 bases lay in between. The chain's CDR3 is CASTPEGNSPLHF. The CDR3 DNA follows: TGTGCCAGTACACCCGAGGGGAATTCACCCCTCCACTTT.

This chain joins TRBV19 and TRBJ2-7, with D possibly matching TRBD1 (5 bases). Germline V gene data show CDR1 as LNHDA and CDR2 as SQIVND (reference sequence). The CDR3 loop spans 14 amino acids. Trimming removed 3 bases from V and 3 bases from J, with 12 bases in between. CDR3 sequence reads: CASSIGGAIYEQYF. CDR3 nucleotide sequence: TGTGCCAGTAGTATTGGTGGGGCGATCTACGAGCAGTACTTC.

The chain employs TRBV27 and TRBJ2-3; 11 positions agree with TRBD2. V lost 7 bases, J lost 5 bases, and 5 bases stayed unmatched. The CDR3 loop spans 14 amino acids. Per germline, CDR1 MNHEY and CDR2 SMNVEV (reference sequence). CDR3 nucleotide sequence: TGTGCCAGCACTAGCGGGGGGCGGATAGATACGCAGTATTTT. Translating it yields CASTSGGRIDTQYF.

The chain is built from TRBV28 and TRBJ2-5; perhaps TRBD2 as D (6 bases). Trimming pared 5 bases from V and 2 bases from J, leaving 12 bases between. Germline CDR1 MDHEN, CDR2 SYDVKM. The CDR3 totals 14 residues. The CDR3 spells CASSPRLVQETQYF. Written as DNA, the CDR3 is TGTGCCAGCAGTCCGCGACTAGTGCAAGAGACCCAGTACTTC.

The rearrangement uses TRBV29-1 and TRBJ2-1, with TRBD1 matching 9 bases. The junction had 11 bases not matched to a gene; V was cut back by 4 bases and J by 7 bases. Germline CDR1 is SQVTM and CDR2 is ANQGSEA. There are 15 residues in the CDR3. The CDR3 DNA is TGCAGCGTTGCCCTCCCGGACAGGGGTTCGAATGAGCAGTTCTTC. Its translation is CSVALPDRGSNEQFF.

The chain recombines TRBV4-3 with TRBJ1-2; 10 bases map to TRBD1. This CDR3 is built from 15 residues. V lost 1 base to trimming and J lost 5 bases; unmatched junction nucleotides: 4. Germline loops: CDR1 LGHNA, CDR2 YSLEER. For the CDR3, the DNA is TGCGCCAGCAGCCAAGCTGGGACAGGGGAGTATGGCTACACCTTC. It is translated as CASSQAGTGEYGYTF.